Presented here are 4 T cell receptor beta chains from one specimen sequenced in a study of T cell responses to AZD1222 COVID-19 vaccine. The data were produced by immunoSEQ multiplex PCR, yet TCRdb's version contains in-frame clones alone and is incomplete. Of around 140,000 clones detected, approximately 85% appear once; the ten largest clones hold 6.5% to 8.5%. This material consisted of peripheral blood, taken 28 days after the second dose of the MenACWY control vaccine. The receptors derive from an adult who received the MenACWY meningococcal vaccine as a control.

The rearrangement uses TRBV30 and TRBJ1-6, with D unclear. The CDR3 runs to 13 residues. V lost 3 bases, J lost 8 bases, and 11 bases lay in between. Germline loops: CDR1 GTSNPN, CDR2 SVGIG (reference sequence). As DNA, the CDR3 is TGTGCCTGGAGGGTCGGGTTTGATTCACCCCTCCACTTT. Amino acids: CAWRVGFDSPLHF.

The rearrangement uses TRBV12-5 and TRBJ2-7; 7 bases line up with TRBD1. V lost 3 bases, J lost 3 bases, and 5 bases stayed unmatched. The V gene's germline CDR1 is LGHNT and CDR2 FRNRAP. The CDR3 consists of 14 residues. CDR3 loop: CASGLGTANYEQYF. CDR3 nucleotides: TGTGCTAGTGGTTTAGGGACAGCAAACTACGAGCAGTACTTC.

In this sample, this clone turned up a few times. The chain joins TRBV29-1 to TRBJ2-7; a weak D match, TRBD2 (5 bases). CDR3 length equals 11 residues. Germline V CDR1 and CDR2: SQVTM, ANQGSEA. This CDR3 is CAGLSGHEQYF. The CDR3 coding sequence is TGCGCGGGCCTCAGCGGCCACGAGCAGTACTTC.

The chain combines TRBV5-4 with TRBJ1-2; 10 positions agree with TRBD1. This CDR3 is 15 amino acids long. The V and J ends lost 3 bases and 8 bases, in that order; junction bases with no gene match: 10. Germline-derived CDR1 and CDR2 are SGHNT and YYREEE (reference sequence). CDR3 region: CASSSPSGTGEGYTF. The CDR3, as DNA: TGTGCCAGCAGCTCCCCATCCGGGACAGGGGAAGGCTACACCTTC.